This T cell receptor (beta chain) was captured by sequencing in a study of blood T cells in healthy people across ages (dated by TCRdb to the mid-2010s). For context, the study as a whole: Template switching captured roughly one uniquely barcoded TCR beta cDNA molecule per two T cells in model experiments. Age-related changes in TCR beta repertoire diversity were measured in the study by deep sequencing normalized with unique cDNA molecular identifiers. Two additional independent replicas of 1 million unique cDNA reads from the same blood draw were analyzed for two donors (one aged 18 to 30 and one aged 80 or older). The donors were divided into four age groups: young (average about 15 years), middle-aged (approximately 41), aged (62) and long-lived (around 80). General conclusions and limits of the study: Observed TCR beta diversity per million T cells fell roughly linearly with age, and a significant reduction was already apparent by age around 44. Donor CMV infection status was unknown, potentially confounding age-related changes in expanded clonotypes. Since profiling was done on bulk unsorted PBMCs, naive and antigen-experienced compartments could not be conclusively compared. Observed TCR beta diversity correlated strongly with the percentage of naive T cells measured by flow cytometry. Estimates of total diversity from one million sequenced T cells were regarded as lower bounds and underestimates. Compared with the aged group, the long-lived group had more naive CD4+ T cells, fewer expanded clones and increased TCR diversity, a pattern suggesting age selection.

Notes on this clonotype: Its antigen is not yet known. Nothing much larger sits one base from this clone, and base qualities are not available.

The CDR3 runs 16 amino acids, cysteine and phenylalanine included. Only CDR3 DNA is held: 48 bases, read in frame from base 1. Trimming takes 3 bases from V and 6 bases from J, and the germline ends sit 19 bases apart. Via the germline V gene, CDR1 is LGHNA and CDR2 YNFKEQ. Libraries were made using 5' RACE. For sequencing, an Illumina HiSeq 2500 was employed. A second roughly 6 to 12 cycle PCR used a sample-barcoded 5' primer and a J-beta primer mix. A template-switch 5' adaptor carrying 12 random nucleotides introduced a unique molecular identifier onto each TCR beta cDNA molecule. Each sample yielded at least 2.5 million CDR3-containing paired-end reads. The Mint cDNA synthesis kit, primed by a TRBC-specific oligonucleotide, was used to synthesize first-strand cDNA from all RNA. All cDNA was treated with uracil-DNA glycosylase and then went through a first 18-cycle PCR with the universal primers M1SS and BC2_uni_R. The study's own analysis went as follows. Normalization of each sample was performed by random selection of 1 million high-quality reads, each carrying a distinct molecular identifier. Instead of being binned into consensus sequences, reads that shared molecular identifiers were thrown out. MiTCR, run with a Q25 quality threshold and the strictest error-elimination algorithm, handled CDR3 identification, clonotype clustering and error correction. Lower-bound total TCR beta diversity was estimated with a nonparametric unseen species model using Euler transformation. TCRdb redid the processing of the public reads, applying fastp at Q25 and MiXCR, and retained in-frame beta chains. Rows are unified per CDR3 protein, each entry keeping the most common DNA and genes. The V and J calls reflect TCRdb's pipeline rather than the authors' work. This sample lists about 780,000 distinct CDR3 sequences; approximately 24% were detected once. The top ten clones comprise around 3% of the sample.

The donors were about 40 Caucasian individuals from Russia, aged 6 to 90 years, who were systemically healthy. Each donor gave roughly 11 milliliters of peripheral blood, drawn into EDTA-treated Vacutainer tubes. Ficoll-Paque density-gradient centrifugation was used to isolate PBMCs, with at least 6 million obtained per sample. Total RNA was extracted from PBMCs with Trizol reagent, with at least 6 micrograms obtained per sample. For every donor, flow cytometry on a PBMC aliquot measured the percentage of naive CD45RAhigh/CD27high T cells. These same records also appear under a second study, on T cells of mothers and their children. The second source states: Nine systemically healthy Caucasian individuals served as donors, namely three mothers together with their six children. cDNA synthesis consumed the entire amount of extracted RNA, loaded at about 1.6 ug RNA in each 15 ul reaction. In the second PCR, the M1S primer introduced both the sample barcodes and 2-4 random nucleotides. Each mother yielded over 9.5 million TCR beta CDR3 reads and each child 2.5 million to 3 million reads. Thymic selection shapes the output of TCR recombination in a similar way in related and unrelated pairs, and inherited differences have a minor effect. Related mother-child pairs always showed normalized repertoire overlap that was slightly higher than in unrelated mother-child pairs, though the difference was never significant. Persistent microchimeric T cell clones were not detected, at a sensitivity of approximately 98 clones per million clonotypes. Deep NGS was used in the study to compare the TCR beta repertoires of mothers and children and to look for features that separate related mother-child pairs from unrelated individuals. The mean age was roughly 36 +/- 4 years for the mothers and about 12 +/- 4 years for the children. After adapter ligation with NEBNext reagents, the libraries were sequenced on Illumina HiSeq 2000 with 100+100 nt paired-end reads. To prevent cross-contamination, the mother and child libraries were prepared one month apart and sequenced in separate runs. Between roughly 450,000 and 2,200,000 distinct TCR beta clonotypes were identified per donor. Naive TCR beta clonotypes were estimated from low-frequency clonotypes matched to each donor's FACS-determined naive share, without sorting.

This receptor chain uses TRBV4-2 and TRBJ2-3; the best D guess is TRBD2, with 5 bases matching. This clonotype was obtained from a boy aged 5 to 17 in good health. Material: blood. The CDR3 amino acid sequence is: CASSQKEAGRGDTQYF. The sequence in DNA is TGTGCCAGCAGCCAGAAAGAGGCAGGCCGAGGGGATACGCAGTATTTT.